Sequencing of this T cell receptor beta chain was carried out in a study of CD8 T cells in ankylosing spondylitis. Ten or more counts support this clonotype. Its matching antigen is unknown. General study findings and limits: Past studies reported some motif variants in reactive arthritis synovial fluid and blood.

TCRdb passed the 5' RACE reads through MiXCR, listing each CDR3 protein once. Altogether 200,000 to 300,000 distinct CDR3 sequences are present, 20% to 30% being singletons, with the ten largest covering less than 0.75%. Germline V CDR1 and CDR2: WNHNN, SYGVQD (reference sequence). With 2 bases clipped from V and 8 bases from J, the junction kept 9 bases outside the gene matches. The CDR3 sequence is 15 residues long. This TCR was recovered from a male donor with ankylosing spondylitis or in good health (not recorded which). What was sequenced was blood, either unsorted or a sorted T cell fraction (not recorded which). This sequence joins TRBV10-1 and TRBJ1-5, with 7 bases aligning to TRBD1. The CDR3 spells CASSEGQAGTEPQHF. The CDR3 DNA is TGCGCCAGCAGTGAGGGGCAGGCGGGGACAGAGCCCCAGCATTTT.